The clone carrying this TCR beta chain has only a few counts. The sample originates from a study of control samples from healthy donors and cancer patients. This table comes from immunoSEQ multiplex PCR, and its TCRdb copy is limited to in-frame clones, with some not included. The data hold about 80,000 clones, with 91% observed a single time. Sequenced input: blood. The TCR was taken from a man aged 45 to 65 in good health.

The CDR3 region has the DNA TGTGCCAGCAGTTACTCGGGGGGGAGACCGGGAGGGGACACCTTC. This translates into CASSYSGGRPGGDTF. This chain uses TRBV6-5 with TRBJ1-2; the D gene is possibly TRBD1 (5 bases). Germline CDR1 reads MNHEY; CDR2 reads SVGAGI. V was clipped by 0 bases and J by 12 bases, with 20 bases between them. The CDR3 spans 15 residues.